The 16 T cell receptor beta chains below all came from one sample that was sequenced in a study of neurological immune-mediated disorders. TCRdb recomputed calls from the 5' RACE reads with MiXCR, one row per CDR3 protein. This sample has some 70,000 distinct CDR3 sequences, with under 5% found just once. Sequencing was carried out using PBMCs. These receptors were taken from a man aged 25 to 40 with multiple sclerosis.

This clonotype was seen a few times. This chain uses TRBV18 with TRBJ1-2; TRBD1 matches 7 bases. The CDR3 is 14 residues long. Germline V lookup: CDR1 KGHSH, CDR2 LQKENI. V trimming: 2 bases; J trimming: 8 bases; junction bases outside the gene matches: 8. The chain's CDR3 is CASSPRQGSNGYTF. The CDR3 nucleotides read TGTGCCAGCTCACCAAGACAGGGATCTAACGGCTACACCTTC.

This clonotype was observed many times. V and J are TRBV29-1 and TRBJ2-3; 8 positions match TRBD2. J lost 2 bases, V lost 0 bases, and 10 bases had no gene match. This CDR3 has 17 residues. Germline V gives CDR1 SQVTM, CDR2 ANQGSEA. CDR3 DNA sequence: TGCAGCGTTGAAGATTTGCCGGGGGGGCGCTACACAGATACGCAGTATTTT. This translates into CSVEDLPGGRYTDTQYF.

Note on this clonotype: A single base separates this from a much larger clone, so it may be a read error. This chain uses TRBV20-1 with TRBJ1-2; no firm D call. Trimming removed 3 bases from V and 4 bases from J, with 18 bases in between. There are 15 residues in the CDR3. From germline, CDR1 is DFQATT and CDR2 SNEGSKA (reference sequence). CDR3 coding DNA: TGCAGTGCTAGGCCCTCTGGGTGGGTTAGCTATGGCTACACCTTC. Protein sequence: CSARPSGWVSYGYTF.

This chain links TRBV7-9 with TRBJ2-1, with 11 nucleotides matching TRBD2. The J segment lost 8 bases and the V segment lost 4 bases, leaving 19 bases of the junction unmatched. The CDR3 spans 19 residues. CDR1 is SEHNR, CDR2 FQNEAQ, per germline (reference sequence). CDR3 residues: CASSSRTSGPPPRAYEQFF. In DNA, the CDR3 is TGTGCCAGCAGCTCCCGGACTAGCGGGCCCCCTCCCCGTGCGTATGAGCAGTTCTTC.

At least ten counts were recorded for this clonotype. The chain has TRBV6-5 and TRBJ1-3, with D possibly being TRBD1 (6 bases). The CDR3 loop spans 15 amino acids. Looked up from germline, CDR1 is MNHEY and CDR2 is SVGAGI. Deletions cut 5 bases from V and 1 base from J, with 12 bases between. The DNA for the CDR3 is TGTGCCAGCAGTCGAGCCGGACAGTCTGGAAACACCATATATTTT. This encodes CASSRAGQSGNTIYF.

This clonotype came up many times. The chain employs TRBV5-5 and TRBJ1-2; a possible D gene is TRBD1 (6 bases). Germline values: CDR1 SGHKS, CDR2 YYEKEE (reference sequence). The V gene lost 2 bases and the J gene lost 5 bases, with 10 bases spanning the gap. This CDR3 has 13 residues. Here the CDR3 DNA reads TGTGCCAGCAGCTTAAGGACAGATTATGGCTACACCTTC. As protein: CASSLRTDYGYTF.

This clonotype was counted many times. The rearrangement joins TRBV3-1 to TRBJ1-6; D is possibly TRBD1 (6 bases). Germline V gene sequence: CDR1 LGHDT, CDR2 YNNKEL (reference sequence). Trimming took 1 base from V and 0 from J, leaving 10 bases between them. CDR3 length equals 17 residues. The CDR3 DNA follows: TGTGCCAGCAGCCAAGCAGGGGTCAGCTCCTATAATTCACCCCTCCACTTT. Translated: CASSQAGVSSYNSPLHF.

This clonotype appeared many times. This sequence joins TRBV2 and TRBJ2-2; TRBD1 is a possible D gene (7 bases). This CDR3 spans 14 amino acids. The germline V and J ends were trimmed by 7 bases and 7 bases, with 16 bases remaining between them. Germline V gene sequence: CDR1 SNHLY, CDR2 FYNNEI. CDR3 DNA sequence: TGTGCCAGCAAGGAGGGGGCGCCTGTCGGGGAGCTGTTTTTT. Its protein is CASKEGAPVGELFF.

The table lists this clonotype with many counts. The chain has TRBV5-5 and TRBJ2-7; a possible D gene is TRBD2 (5 bases). Germline CDR1 reads SGHKS; CDR2 reads YYEKEE (reference sequence). The CDR3 sequence is 15 residues long. The V end lost 2 bases, the J end lost 0 bases, and 12 bases lay between the germline ends. The CDR3 bases are TGTGCCAGCAGCTTTTACGGGGATTCCTCCTACGAGCAGTACTTC. It yields the protein CASSFYGDSSYEQYF.

There are many counts of this clonotype. CDR3 region: CASRAEALSTDTQYF. For the CDR3, the DNA is TGCGCCAGCAGGGCCGAGGCCCTATCCACAGATACGCAGTATTTT. The chain is built from TRBV10-1 and TRBJ2-3; D is unresolved. The germline V and J ends were trimmed by 6 bases and 2 bases, with 15 bases remaining between them. Germline CDR1 reads WNHNN; CDR2 reads SYGVQD (reference sequence). CDR3 length: 15 residues.

This clonotype was seen many times. The rearrangement uses TRBV20-1 and TRBJ2-7, with 10 bases matching TRBD2. Trimming took 0 bases from V and 4 from J; bases not matched to a gene: 3. CDR1 and CDR2 (germline): DFQATT, SNEGSKA (reference sequence). CDR3 length: 14 amino acids. The CDR3 is CSARDSGGKYEQYF. The CDR3 DNA is TGCAGTGCTAGAGATAGCGGGGGGAAATACGAGCAGTACTTC.

This clonotype was observed a handful of times. The chain carries TRBV9 and TRBJ1-5; 7 bases line up with TRBD1. This CDR3 has 15 residues. Germline values: CDR1 SGDLS, CDR2 YYNGEE. V trimming: 3 bases; J trimming: 0 bases; junction bases outside the gene matches: 3. The CDR3: CASSEQGISNQPQHF. CDR3 sequence (DNA): TGTGCCAGCAGCGAACAGGGGATTAGCAATCAGCCCCAGCATTTT.

In its sample, this clonotype ranks as medium-sized (0.01 to 0.1%). The chain couples TRBV5-5 to TRBJ2-1, with 7 bases identical to TRBD2. The CDR3 is made up of 16 amino acids. Germline trimming cut 4 bases from V and 7 bases from J; bases unmatched to any gene: 14. Per germline, CDR1 SGHKS and CDR2 YYEKEE (reference sequence). The CDR3 DNA reads TGTGCCAGCAGCCTGACCGTTGGAGCGGGAAGGAATGAGCAGTTCTTC. Its protein product is CASSLTVGAGRNEQFF.

This clonotype was detected ten times or more. CDR3 residues: CASSLAIAEAFF. CDR3 DNA: TGTGCCAGCAGCTTAGCTATAGCTGAAGCTTTCTTT. The V gene is TRBV7-9, the J gene TRBJ1-1; D uncertain. CDR3 length: 12 amino acids. Germline values: CDR1 SEHNR, CDR2 FQNEAQ (reference sequence). The ends were cut back, 0 bases at V and 6 bases at J, with 5 bases in the middle.

This clonotype was observed at least ten times. V and J are TRBV10-3 and TRBJ1-2, with D unclear. CDR3 size: 14 residues. The germline V and J ends were trimmed by 6 bases and 4 bases, with 15 bases remaining between them. Germline V gene lookup returns CDR1 ENHRY and CDR2 SYGVKD. The DNA for the CDR3 is TGTGCCATCAGGCGCGGGCCCCGTTTCTATGGCTACACCTTC. Amino acids: CAIRRGPRFYGYTF.

This clonotype showed up many times. The CDR3 reads CASSDSAAGGPDTQYF. Written as DNA, the CDR3 is TGTGCCAGCAGTGACTCAGCAGCGGGGGGTCCAGATACGCAGTATTTT. The J gene is TRBJ2-3, the V gene TRBV6-4; 9 nucleotides agree with TRBD2. The CDR3 covers 16 residues. Per germline, CDR1 MRHNA and CDR2 SNTAGT. V trimming: 0 bases; J trimming: 4 bases; junction bases outside the gene matches: 5.